This T cell receptor beta chain was recorded in a study of T-cell memory formation after mild COVID-19. Concerning this clonotype itself: As yet, its antigen is unknown.

TCRdb ran MiXCR on the 5' RACE reads and lists one entry per CDR3 protein. Of tens of thousands of distinct CDR3 sequences in the sample, more than 12% were seen once. General observations from the study: Balance between CD4 and CD8 was seen in clones contracting day 15 to 85, and a CD4+ lean was seen in later expanders. Researchers found some responding clones in pre-infection memory, a sign that cross-reactive memory joined. CD8+ contracting clones occupied EMRA, while CD4+ ones occupied mainly CM and EM. The authors did not confirm SARS-CoV-2 specificity of second-wave clones peaking day 37.

The sequenced sample consisted of PBMCs or a T cell subset sorted from them (not recorded which). The clonotype comes from a man between 18 and 35 years old who had mild COVID-19 (a few samples of this study predate the infection). Cell type and time point are not known.

CDR3 amino acids: CASSLEGVPVNSPLHF. The DNA of the CDR3 is TGCGCCAGCAGCTTGGAAGGGGTTCCCGTTAATTCACCCCTCCACTTT. J is TRBJ1-6 and V is TRBV5-1; weak D call: TRBD1 (5 bases). This CDR3 region has 16 residues. The germline gives CDR1 SGHRS, CDR2 YFSETQ. Trimming removed 0 bases from V and 6 bases from J, with 13 bases in between. The full variable domain, in which reference TRBV5-1 and TRBJ1-6 provide the parts outside the CDR3, is KAGVTQTPRYLIKTRGQQVTLSCSPISGHRSVSWYQQTPGQGLQFLFEYFSETQRNKGNFPGRFSGRQFSNSRSEMNVSTLELGDSALYLCASSLEGVPVNSPLHFGNGTRLTVT.